The subject of this entry is one TCR beta chain. The antigen it recognizes is unknown. One base away there is no much larger clone; base qualities are not given. Reading the label with the study, this specimen's time point is: 12 to 13 months on ibrutinib. Roughly 2.2 micrograms of genomic DNA were extracted from cryopreserved PBMCs for TCR beta library preparation. Longitudinal blood samples from CLL patients receiving ibrutinib monotherapy were subjected to high-throughput TCR beta sequencing. Patients were enrolled in a phase 2 open-label single-center ibrutinib monotherapy trial. The CDR3 covers 15 residues, taking in both the cysteine and the phenylalanine. The sequence is cut down to CDR3 DNA, 45 bases in frame from base 1. V and J are truncated by 4 bases and 1 base respectively, leaving an intervening sequence of 12 bases. CDR1 is given as MDHEN and CDR2 as SYDVKM, both from the germline V gene.

The sample comes from a study of cytotoxic CD8 clonotypes in ibrutinib-treated CLL (dated by TCRdb to the early 2020s). About the study as a whole: The cohort had about a dozen relapsed/refractory and approximately 14 treatment-naive patients; fewer than 18 were IGHV unmutated. Partial responses were observed in about 24 patients and complete responses in 2; after a median follow-up of around 68 months, remission was maintained in approximately 15 patients and progression was observed in around twelve. Response samples were obtained after a median of around eleven months of treatment, with a range of roughly 6 to 40 months. An average of around 260,000 productive templates and 94,082 productive rearrangements was obtained per sample. Longitudinal samples were obtainable from about 30% of the roughly 90 participants in the trial. Cryopreserved peripheral blood mononuclear cells were collected at three points: before therapy, at response, and at either sustained remission or disease progression. Every sample from remission and from progressive disease was obtained while the patients were still on ibrutinib. Results and caveats for the whole study, not just this receptor: Public clonotypes were rare and either shrank or stayed stable during treatment, and the rise in clonality at ibrutinib response reflected expansion of private clonotypes. Clonality rose at ibrutinib response, remained stable during sustained remission, and dropped back toward baseline at progression. At baseline, clonality was higher than in age-matched healthy donors and showed a strong correlation with circulating CD8+ T-cell counts. Lymph node repertoires were not examined, and the timing of sampling was not matched between patients in sustained remission and those whose disease progressed.

Each clonotype received, on average, approximately 9.9x coverage in deep resolution sequencing performed on a MiSeq, where the target depth lay between 1 in 1 million and 1 in 200,000 T cells. The immunoSEQ hsTCRB Kit was used to generate the TCR beta libraries. As for the original processing: The data were analyzed with ImmunoSEQ Analyzer and ImmunoSEQ Data Assistant, and V, D and J gene assignments followed IMGT definitions. Clonality was computed as one minus normalized Shannon entropy of productive rearrangement frequencies, ranging from 0 to 1. Only overrepresented clonotypes making up at least 0.05% of each patient's repertoire were included in the public clonotype analysis. Around 14 repertoires from age-matched healthy donors, obtained from immuneACCESS, served as clonality controls. TCRdb carries this immuneACCESS record with in-frame sequences only. Its versions omit some clonotypes, under half of them owing to an unresolved V gene in the studies checked, with the rest unexplained. V, J and clone size are those of that table, while D and trimming were read from the DNA. The sample table shows about 140,000 clones, and approximately 90% are seen once. The ten largest clones add up to 10% to 14% of the sample.

The sequencing used PBMCs, collected after 12 months of ibrutinib treatment. The chain couples TRBV28 to TRBJ2-3; the D region is possibly TRBD1 or TRBD2, each matching across 6 bases. The receptor's source is a human donor with chronic lymphocytic leukemia. The CDR3 protein sequence reads: CASSSGARGTDTQYF. The nucleotide sequence reads as follows: TGTGCCAGCAGTTCGGGGGCGCGGGGCACAGATACGCAGTATTTT.